The rows below give T cell receptor beta chains drawn from one sample of a study of T cell repertoires in cytomegalovirus infection. MiXCR was run by TCRdb on the reads, yielding one entry per CDR3 protein. The data contain roughly 300,000 distinct CDR3 sequences, over 20% of them singletons. The sample was PBMCs. These receptors all stem from a human donor in good health (CMV status not recorded). Some clones in this sample may be carry-over from other donors' samples. Each CDR3 is given without its conserved first and last residue. Fields, in order: CDR3 protein, D gene, V gene. The D gene is left open where the match is weak.

ASSSRRTNEKLF,.,TRBV7-4
ASSPRTGYYNEQF,TRBD1,TRBV12-3/TRBV12-4
ASRSSLNTEAF,.,TRBV6-2/TRBV6-3
ASSKVGWSSSYEQY,.,TRBV7-2
SAMTSGATDTQY,TRBD2,TRBV20-1
ASSLEQRGADTQY,TRBD2,TRBV7-2
ASSPSRGGFSGANVLT,TRBD2,TRBV5-4
ASSQNRIGGLNTEAF,.,TRBV5-1
ASRYSYIYNEQF,.,TRBV11-2
ASSSRERLIDIQY,.,TRBV6-1
ASSRQGRQPQH,TRBD1,TRBV11-2
ASWAAGGPGEQF,TRBD2,TRBV28
ASSDYEGDTQY,.,TRBV2
ASSPSGDDPSTEAF,.,TRBV13
ASSPGTRARNQPQH,.,TRBV7-2
ASSLPSPYVNEQF,.,TRBV5-6
SVEGTSGADTQY,TRBD2,TRBV29-1
ATSRRQGPTEAF,TRBD1,TRBV15
ASSRTSGTTNYEQY,TRBD2,TRBV4-3
SARWGQPQH,.,TRBV20-1
ASSLGDGTYNEQF,.,TRBV5-5
ASHPGVAYNEQF,.,TRBV18
SAGTGSSYEQY,TRBD1,TRBV20-1
ASSVAYGRTDEQF,.,TRBV9
ASSTGGAGGAAEQF,TRBD2,TRBV7-2
ASSPPSGTSTDTQY,.,TRBV18
ASSYLAASTDTQY,TRBD2,TRBV6-1
ASSLDPGWGYYEQY,.,TRBV7-9
ASSLIGQGLSYEQY,.,TRBV28
ASSTQTSGGGRLYEQF,TRBD2,TRBV28
AIKGLAYEQF,TRBD2,TRBV10-3
AISEGGDGSPLH,.,TRBV10-3
ASSQERDSPLH,.,TRBV4-3
ASSPRGVSSYNEQF,.,TRBV12-3/TRBV12-4
ASSYDSFSTARQRTQY,.,TRBV6-6
AWSVRAGETQY,.,TRBV30
ASSLASGAYLEGTQY,.,TRBV7-2